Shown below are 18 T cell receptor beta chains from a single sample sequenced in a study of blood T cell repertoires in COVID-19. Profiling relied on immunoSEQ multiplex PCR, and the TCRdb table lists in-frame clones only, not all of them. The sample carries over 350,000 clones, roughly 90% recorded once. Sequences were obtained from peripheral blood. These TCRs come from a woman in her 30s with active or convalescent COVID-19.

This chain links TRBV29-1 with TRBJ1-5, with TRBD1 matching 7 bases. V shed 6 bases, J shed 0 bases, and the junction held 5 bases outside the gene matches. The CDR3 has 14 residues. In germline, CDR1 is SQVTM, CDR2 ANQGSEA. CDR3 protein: CSVRQGSSNQPQHF. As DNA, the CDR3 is TGCAGCGTCCGACAGGGCTCTAGCAATCAGCCCCAGCATTTT.

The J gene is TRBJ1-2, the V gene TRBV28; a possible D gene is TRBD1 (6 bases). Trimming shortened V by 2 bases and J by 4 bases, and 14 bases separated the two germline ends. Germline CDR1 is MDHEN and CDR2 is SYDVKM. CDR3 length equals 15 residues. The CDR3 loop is CASSLPSGERYGYTF. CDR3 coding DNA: TGTGCCAGCAGTTTACCCTCAGGGGAACGCTATGGCTACACCTTC.

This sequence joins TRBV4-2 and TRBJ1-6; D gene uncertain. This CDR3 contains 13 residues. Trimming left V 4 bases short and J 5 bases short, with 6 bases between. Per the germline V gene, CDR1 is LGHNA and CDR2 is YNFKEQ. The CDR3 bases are TGTGCCAGCAGCCCATTTGATAATTCACCCCTCCACTTT. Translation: CASSPFDNSPLHF.

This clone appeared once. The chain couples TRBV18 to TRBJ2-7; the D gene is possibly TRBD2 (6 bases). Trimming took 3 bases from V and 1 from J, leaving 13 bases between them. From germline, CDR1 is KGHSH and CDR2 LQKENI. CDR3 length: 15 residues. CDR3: CASSPGGLSSYEQYF. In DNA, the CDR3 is TGTGCCAGCTCACCGGGGGGTCTTTCTTCCTACGAGCAGTACTTC. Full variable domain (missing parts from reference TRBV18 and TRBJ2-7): NAGVMQNPRHLVRRRGQEARLRCSPMKGHSHVYWYRQLPEEGLKFMVYLQKENIIDESGMPKERFSAEFPKEGPSILRIQQVVRGDSAAYFCASSPGGLSSYEQYFGPGTRLTVT.

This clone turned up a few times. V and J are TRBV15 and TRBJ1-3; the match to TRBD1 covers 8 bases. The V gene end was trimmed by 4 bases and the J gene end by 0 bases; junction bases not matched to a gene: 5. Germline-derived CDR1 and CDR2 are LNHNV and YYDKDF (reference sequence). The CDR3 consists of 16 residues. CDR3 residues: CATSTRQGTSGNTIYF. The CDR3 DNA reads TGTGCCACCAGCACCAGACAGGGGACCTCTGGAAACACCATATATTTT.

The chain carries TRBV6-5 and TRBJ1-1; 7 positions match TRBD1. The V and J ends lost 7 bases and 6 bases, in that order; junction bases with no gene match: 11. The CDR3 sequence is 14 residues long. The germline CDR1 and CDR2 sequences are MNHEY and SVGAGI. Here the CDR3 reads CASIEPRQGSEAFF. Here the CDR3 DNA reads TGTGCCAGCATCGAACCGAGACAGGGCTCTGAAGCTTTCTTT.

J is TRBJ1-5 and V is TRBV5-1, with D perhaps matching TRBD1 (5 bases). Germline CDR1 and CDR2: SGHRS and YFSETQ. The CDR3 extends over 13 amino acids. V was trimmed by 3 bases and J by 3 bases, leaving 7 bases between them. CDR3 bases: TGCGCCAGCAGCTGGGACTTCAATCAGCCCCAGCATTTT. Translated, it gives CASSWDFNQPQHF.

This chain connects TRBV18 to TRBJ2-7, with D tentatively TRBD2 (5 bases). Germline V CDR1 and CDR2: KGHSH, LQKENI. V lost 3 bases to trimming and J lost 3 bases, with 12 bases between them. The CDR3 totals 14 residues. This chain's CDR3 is CASSPTRGNYEQYF. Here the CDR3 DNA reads TGTGCCAGCTCACCTACTAGAGGGAACTACGAGCAGTACTTC.

The CDR3 DNA reads TGCGCCAGCAGCTTGACTAGCGGGGGCACGGCCGCAGATACGCAGTATTTT. Translated: CASSLTSGGTAADTQYF. The chain employs TRBV4-1 and TRBJ2-3, with 12 bases that match TRBD2. CDR3 length: 17 residues. In germline, CDR1 is MGHRA, CDR2 YSYEKL. V lost 5 bases, J lost 4 bases, and 10 bases stayed unmatched.

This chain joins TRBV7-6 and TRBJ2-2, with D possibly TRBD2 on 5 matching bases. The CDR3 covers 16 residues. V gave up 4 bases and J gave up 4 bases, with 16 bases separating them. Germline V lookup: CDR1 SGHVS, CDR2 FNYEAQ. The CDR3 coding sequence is TGTGCCAGCAGCTACGGACTCCTCCAAGGCACCGGGGAGCTGTTTTTT. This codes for CASSYGLLQGTGELFF.

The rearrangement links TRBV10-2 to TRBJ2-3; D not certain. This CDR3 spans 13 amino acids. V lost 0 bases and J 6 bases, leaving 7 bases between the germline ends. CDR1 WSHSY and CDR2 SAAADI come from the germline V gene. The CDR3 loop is CASSESGRDTQYF. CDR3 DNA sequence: TGCGCCAGCAGTGAGTCTGGTCGGGATACGCAGTATTTT.

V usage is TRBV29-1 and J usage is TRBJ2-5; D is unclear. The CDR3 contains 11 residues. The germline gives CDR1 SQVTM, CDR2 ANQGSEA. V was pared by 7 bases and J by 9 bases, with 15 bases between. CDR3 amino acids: CSARTVTAQYF. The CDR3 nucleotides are TGCAGCGCTCGAACAGTTACAGCCCAGTACTTC.

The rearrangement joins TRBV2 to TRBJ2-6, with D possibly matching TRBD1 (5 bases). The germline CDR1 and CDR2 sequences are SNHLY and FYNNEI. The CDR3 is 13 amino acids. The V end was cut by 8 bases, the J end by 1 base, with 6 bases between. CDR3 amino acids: CASGQSGANVLTF. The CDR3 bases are TGTGCCAGCGGACAATCTGGGGCCAACGTCCTGACTTTC.

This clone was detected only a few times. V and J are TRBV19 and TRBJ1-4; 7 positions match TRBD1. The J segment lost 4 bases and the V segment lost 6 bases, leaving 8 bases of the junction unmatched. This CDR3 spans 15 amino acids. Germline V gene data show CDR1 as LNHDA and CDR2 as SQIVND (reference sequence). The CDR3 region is CASSPRGQVNEKLFF. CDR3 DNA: TGTGCCAGTAGCCCAAGGGGGCAGGTTAATGAAAAACTGTTTTTT.

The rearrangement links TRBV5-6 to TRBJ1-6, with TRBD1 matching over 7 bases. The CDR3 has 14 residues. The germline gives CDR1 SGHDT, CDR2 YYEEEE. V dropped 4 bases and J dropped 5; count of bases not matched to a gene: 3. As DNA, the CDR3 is TGTGCCAGCAGCGGGACAGATCATAATTCACCCCTCCACTTT. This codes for CASSGTDHNSPLHF.

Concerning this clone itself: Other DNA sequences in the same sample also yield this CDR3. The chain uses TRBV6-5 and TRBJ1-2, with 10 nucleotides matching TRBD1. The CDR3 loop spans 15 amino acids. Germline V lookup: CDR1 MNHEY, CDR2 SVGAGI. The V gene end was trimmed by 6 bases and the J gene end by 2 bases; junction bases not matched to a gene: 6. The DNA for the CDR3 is TGTGCCAGCAGCCTAGGACAGGGGGAGAACTATGGCTACACCTTC. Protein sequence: CASSLGQGENYGYTF.

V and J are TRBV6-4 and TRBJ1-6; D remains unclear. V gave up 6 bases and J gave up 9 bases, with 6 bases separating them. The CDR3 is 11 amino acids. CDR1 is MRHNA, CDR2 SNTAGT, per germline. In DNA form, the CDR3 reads TGTGCCAGCAGACCTAGTTCACCCCTCCACTTT. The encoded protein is CASRPSSPLHF.

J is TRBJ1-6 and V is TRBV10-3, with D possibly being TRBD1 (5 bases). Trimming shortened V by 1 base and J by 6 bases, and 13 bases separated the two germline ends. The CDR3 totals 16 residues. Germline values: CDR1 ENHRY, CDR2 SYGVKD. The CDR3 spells CAISEYGGVLNSPLHF. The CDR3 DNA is TGTGCCATCAGTGAGTACGGAGGGGTACTTAATTCACCCCTCCACTTT.